Below are 2 T cell receptor beta chains sequenced from a single sample in a study of Ad26.COV2.S vaccination and SARS-CoV-2 variants. This sample's treatment: some 19 received Ad26.COV2.S at low or high dose, single or two shots; about five received placebo; per-sample allocation not given. All samples were drawn on day 63, counting from the first vaccine or placebo injection. Using immunoSEQ multiplex PCR, the repertoire was profiled, and TCRdb retains in-frame clones only, with some absent. The profile shows about 240,000 clones, around 87% of them singletons. This material consisted of peripheral blood, taken in a trial of Ad26.COV2.S vaccine versus placebo. These receptors all come from a person between 18 and 60 years old who received the Ad26.COV2.S COVID-19 vaccine or a placebo.

The rearrangement links TRBV7-8 to TRBJ2-1, with TRBD1 identical over 9 bases. The CDR3 is 14 residues long. The germline V gene encodes CDR1 SGHVS and CDR2 FQNEAQ. Trimming cost V 1 base and J 9 bases; bases outside gene matches: 4. CDR3 DNA: TGTGCCAGCAGCTTAGGGACAGGGGAAGGTGAGCAGTTCTTC. Translation gives CASSLGTGEGEQFF.

This rearrangement joins TRBV7-6 to TRBJ2-7, with 9 bases fitting TRBD1. Per germline, CDR1 SGHVS and CDR2 FNYEAQ. The J segment lost 6 bases and the V segment lost 1 base, leaving 4 bases of the junction unmatched. The CDR3 has 14 amino acids. CDR3 protein: CASSLGTGGGEQYF. The CDR3 DNA is TGTGCCAGCAGCTTAGGCACAGGGGGCGGCGAGCAGTACTTC.